A selection of T cell receptor beta chains follows, all from one sample in a study of T cell repertoires in cytomegalovirus infection. TCRdb re-called the reads with MiXCR, one entry per CDR3 protein. Of about 740,000 distinct CDR3 sequences listed, around 32% are singletons. No antigen has been identified for these receptors. This sample comprised cultured PBMCs, obtained from culture after CMV antigen stimulation. The receptors shown here come from a human donor in good health (CMV status not recorded). Some clones in this sample may be carry-over from other donors' samples. Both conserved end residues are part of each CDR3. The order of the fields is J gene, D gene, clone size, V gene, CDR3 DNA, CDR3 protein. D genes are given only for firm matches. The size entry is marked missing in some rows and otherwise reads once, few, many or a size class.

j_gene: TRBJ1-2
d_gene: TRBD1
abundance: .
v_gene: TRBV5-1
CDR3nt: TGCGCCAGCAGCTTGGGCGACAGGGACTATTATGGCTACACCTTC
CDR3aa: CASSLGDRDYYGYTF

j_gene: TRBJ1-2
d_gene: .
abundance: .
v_gene: TRBV10-3
CDR3nt: TGTGCCGCTTCCCGGGTCGTCGGGGGCTACACCTTC
CDR3aa: CAASRVVGGYTF

j_gene: TRBJ2-7
d_gene: .
abundance: .
v_gene: TRBV25-1
CDR3nt: TGTGCCAGCAACCTTGAGGGACACGAGCAGTACTTC
CDR3aa: CASNLEGHEQYF

j_gene: TRBJ2-1
d_gene: .
abundance: .
v_gene: TRBV11-2
CDR3nt: TGTGCCAGCAGCTCCACAGGAAGTGAAGAGCAGTTCTTC
CDR3aa: CASSSTGSEEQFF

j_gene: TRBJ1-2
d_gene: .
abundance: .
v_gene: TRBV6-1
CDR3nt: TGTGCCAGCAGTGAAGACGGGGGGGGCTATGGCTACACCTTC
CDR3aa: CASSEDGGGYGYTF

j_gene: TRBJ2-1
d_gene: TRBD2
abundance: many
v_gene: TRBV12-3/TRBV12-4
CDR3nt: TGTGCCAGCAGTGGACTAGCGGCCAGCTCCTACAATGAGCAGTTCTTC
CDR3aa: CASSGLAASSYNEQFF

j_gene: TRBJ2-5
d_gene: TRBD1
abundance: .
v_gene: TRBV19
CDR3nt: TGTGCCAGTAGTATGTACAGGGGAATCCAAGAGACCCAGTACTTC
CDR3aa: CASSMYRGIQETQYF

j_gene: TRBJ2-7
d_gene: .
abundance: many
v_gene: TRBV7-2
CDR3nt: TGTGCCAGCAGCTTAGGGCCCGGGCCGGCCTACGAGCAGTACTTC
CDR3aa: CASSLGPGPAYEQYF

j_gene: TRBJ2-5
d_gene: .
abundance: .
v_gene: TRBV7-2
CDR3nt: TGTGCCAGCAGCTTAGTCATTGGCGGCCTTCGGGAGACCCAGTACTTC
CDR3aa: CASSLVIGGLRETQYF

j_gene: TRBJ2-7
d_gene: TRBD2
abundance: .
v_gene: TRBV7-6
CDR3nt: TGTGCCAGCAGCTTAAGTGGGAGGGCGTTCGAGCAGTACTTC
CDR3aa: CASSLSGRAFEQYF

j_gene: TRBJ1-3
d_gene: .
abundance: few
v_gene: TRBV7-8
CDR3nt: TGTGCCAGCAGCGAACTCCGGGGCTTACACTCGGGCTCTGGAAACACCATATATTTT
CDR3aa: CASSELRGLHSGSGNTIYF

j_gene: TRBJ1-6
d_gene: .
abundance: few
v_gene: TRBV19
CDR3nt: TGTGCCAGTAGCGAGGCTTGGACAAGCCCGGTGGGTTCACCCCTCCACTTT
CDR3aa: CASSEAWTSPVGSPLHF

j_gene: TRBJ2-2
d_gene: .
abundance: many
v_gene: TRBV7-2
CDR3nt: TGTGCCAGCAGCGCCCGTAGCGATGGCACCGGGGAGCTGTTTTTT
CDR3aa: CASSARSDGTGELFF

j_gene: TRBJ1-5
d_gene: TRBD1
abundance: .
v_gene: TRBV7-9
CDR3nt: TGTGCCAGCAGCCGCGGGACAGGGACTTATCAGCCCCAGCATTTT
CDR3aa: CASSRGTGTYQPQHF

j_gene: TRBJ2-1
d_gene: TRBD2
abundance: few
v_gene: TRBV4-1
CDR3nt: TGCGCCAGCAGCTACGCGACGGGACTAGCGGGAGGAGCCAATGAGCAGTTCTTC
CDR3aa: CASSYATGLAGGANEQFF

j_gene: TRBJ2-3
d_gene: TRBD1
abundance: .
v_gene: TRBV18
CDR3nt: TGTGCCAGCTCACCGGACAGGGAGACAGATACGCAGTATTTT
CDR3aa: CASSPDRETDTQYF

j_gene: TRBJ1-5
d_gene: TRBD1
abundance: .
v_gene: TRBV19
CDR3nt: TGTGCCAGTAGTATAGATCCGGGACAGGGTTTGGCCCAGCATTTT
CDR3aa: CASSIDPGQGLAQHF

j_gene: TRBJ2-6
d_gene: .
abundance: .
v_gene: TRBV29-1
CDR3nt: TGCAGCGTCAGCGTCGCCCCTGGGGCCAACGTCCTGACTTTC
CDR3aa: CSVSVAPGANVLTF

j_gene: TRBJ2-1
d_gene: TRBD2
abundance: .
v_gene: TRBV7-9
CDR3nt: TGTGCCAGCGGGGCCTTGGGAGTGGGGGGGATTGAGCAGTTCTTC
CDR3aa: CASGALGVGGIEQFF

j_gene: TRBJ1-6
d_gene: .
abundance: few
v_gene: TRBV20-1
CDR3nt: TGCAGTGCTAGAGAGAGGGGGGCGAATTCACCCCTCCACTTT
CDR3aa: CSARERGANSPLHF

j_gene: TRBJ2-7
d_gene: TRBD2
abundance: .
v_gene: TRBV7-9
CDR3nt: TGTGCCAGCAGAATGGGGACTAGCGGCTACGAGCAGTACTTC
CDR3aa: CASRMGTSGYEQYF

j_gene: TRBJ2-2
d_gene: TRBD2
abundance: .
v_gene: TRBV12-3/TRBV12-4
CDR3nt: TGTGCCAGCTCCAGGAGACGGGGAGGGACCGGGGAGCTGTTTTTT
CDR3aa: CASSRRRGGTGELFF

j_gene: TRBJ2-5
d_gene: TRBD2
abundance: many
v_gene: TRBV7-8
CDR3nt: TGTGCCAGCAGCTTAGGGACTAGCGGGGGGAAGACCCAGTACTTC
CDR3aa: CASSLGTSGGKTQYF

j_gene: TRBJ1-3
d_gene: .
abundance: .
v_gene: TRBV7-8
CDR3nt: TGTGCCAGCAGCTTCGGACGGAACTCTGGAAACACCATATATTTT
CDR3aa: CASSFGRNSGNTIYF

j_gene: TRBJ1-5
d_gene: .
abundance: .
v_gene: TRBV20-1
CDR3nt: TGCAGTGCTAGACACGGACCATATAGCAATCAGCCCCAGCATTTT
CDR3aa: CSARHGPYSNQPQHF

j_gene: TRBJ2-1
d_gene: TRBD2
abundance: many
v_gene: TRBV7-2
CDR3nt: TGTGCCAGCAGCTTAGTGACTAGCGGGGGCTATGAGCAGTTCTTC
CDR3aa: CASSLVTSGGYEQFF

j_gene: TRBJ2-1
d_gene: TRBD2
abundance: .
v_gene: TRBV5-1
CDR3nt: TGCGCCAGCAGCATGCCCAGCGGGGGCCACAGCTCCTACAATGAGCAGTTCTTC
CDR3aa: CASSMPSGGHSSYNEQFF

j_gene: TRBJ1-2
d_gene: .
abundance: .
v_gene: TRBV3-1
CDR3nt: TGTGCCAGCAGCCCCGCTATAGGGTCTAACTATGGCTACACCTTC
CDR3aa: CASSPAIGSNYGYTF

j_gene: TRBJ2-7
d_gene: TRBD1
abundance: .
v_gene: TRBV29-1
CDR3nt: TGCAGCGTGGGACAGGGGTTAGAGCAGTACTTC
CDR3aa: CSVGQGLEQYF

j_gene: TRBJ2-1
d_gene: TRBD1
abundance: few
v_gene: TRBV24-1
CDR3nt: TGTGCCACCAGTGATTACCGGACAGGGGGAGATGAGCAGTTCTTC
CDR3aa: CATSDYRTGGDEQFF

j_gene: TRBJ2-5
d_gene: .
abundance: many
v_gene: TRBV7-2
CDR3nt: TGTGCCAGCAGCTTAAAAGGCGAGACCCAGTACTTC
CDR3aa: CASSLKGETQYF